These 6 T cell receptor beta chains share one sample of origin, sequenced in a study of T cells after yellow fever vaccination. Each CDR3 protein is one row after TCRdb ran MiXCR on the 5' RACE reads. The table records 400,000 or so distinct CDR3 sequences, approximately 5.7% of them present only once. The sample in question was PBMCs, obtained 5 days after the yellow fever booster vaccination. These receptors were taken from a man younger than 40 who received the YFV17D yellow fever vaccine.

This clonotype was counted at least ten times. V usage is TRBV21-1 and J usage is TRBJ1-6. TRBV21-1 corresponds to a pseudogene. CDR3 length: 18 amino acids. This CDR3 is CASSKVDGTLSYNSPLHF. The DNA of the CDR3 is TGTGCCAGCAGCAAAGTCGACGGCACACTCTCCTATAATTCACCCCTCCACTTT.

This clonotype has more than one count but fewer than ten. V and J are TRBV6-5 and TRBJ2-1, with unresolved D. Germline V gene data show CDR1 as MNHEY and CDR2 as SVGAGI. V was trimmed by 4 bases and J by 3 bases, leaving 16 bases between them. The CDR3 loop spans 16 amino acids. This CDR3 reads CASSLKSLRSYNEQFF. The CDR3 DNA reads TGTGCCAGCAGTTTGAAGTCGTTAAGGAGCTACAATGAGCAGTTCTTC.

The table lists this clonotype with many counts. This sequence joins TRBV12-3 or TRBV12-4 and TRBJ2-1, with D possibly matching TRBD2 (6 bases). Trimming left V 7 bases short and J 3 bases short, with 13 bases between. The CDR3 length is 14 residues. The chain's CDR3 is CASNSPDYYNEQFF. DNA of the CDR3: TGTGCCAGCAATTCCCCGGACTACTACAATGAGCAGTTCTTC.

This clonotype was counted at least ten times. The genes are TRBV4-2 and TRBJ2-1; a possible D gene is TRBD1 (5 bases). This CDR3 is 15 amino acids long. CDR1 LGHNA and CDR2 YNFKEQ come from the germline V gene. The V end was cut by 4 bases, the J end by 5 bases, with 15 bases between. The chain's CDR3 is CASSPQGLGHNEQFF. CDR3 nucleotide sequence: TGTGCCAGCAGCCCCCAGGGATTGGGGCACAATGAGCAGTTCTTC.

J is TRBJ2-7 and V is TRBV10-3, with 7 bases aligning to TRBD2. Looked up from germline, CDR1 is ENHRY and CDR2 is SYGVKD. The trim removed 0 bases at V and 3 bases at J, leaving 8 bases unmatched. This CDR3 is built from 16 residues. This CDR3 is CAISESRGGSNYEQYF. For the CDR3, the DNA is TGTGCCATCAGTGAGTCGAGGGGCGGGAGCAACTACGAGCAGTACTTC.

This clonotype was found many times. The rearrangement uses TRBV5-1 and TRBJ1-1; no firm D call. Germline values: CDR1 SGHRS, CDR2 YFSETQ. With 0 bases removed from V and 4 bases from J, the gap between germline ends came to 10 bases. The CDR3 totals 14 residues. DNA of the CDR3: TGCGCCAGCAGCTTGGCTTCAGCCGTCACTGAAGCTTTCTTT. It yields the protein CASSLASAVTEAFF.